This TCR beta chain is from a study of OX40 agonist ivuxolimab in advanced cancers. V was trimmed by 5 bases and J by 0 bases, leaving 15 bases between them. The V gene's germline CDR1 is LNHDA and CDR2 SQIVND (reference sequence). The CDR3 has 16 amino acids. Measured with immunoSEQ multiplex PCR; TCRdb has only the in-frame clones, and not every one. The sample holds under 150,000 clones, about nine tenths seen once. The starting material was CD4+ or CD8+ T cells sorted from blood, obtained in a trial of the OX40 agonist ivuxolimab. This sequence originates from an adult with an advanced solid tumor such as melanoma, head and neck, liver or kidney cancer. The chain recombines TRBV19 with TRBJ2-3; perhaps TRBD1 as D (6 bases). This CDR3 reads CASSRRDKFSTDTQYF. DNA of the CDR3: TGTGCCAGTAGTCGACGGGACAAGTTTAGCACAGATACGCAGTATTTT.